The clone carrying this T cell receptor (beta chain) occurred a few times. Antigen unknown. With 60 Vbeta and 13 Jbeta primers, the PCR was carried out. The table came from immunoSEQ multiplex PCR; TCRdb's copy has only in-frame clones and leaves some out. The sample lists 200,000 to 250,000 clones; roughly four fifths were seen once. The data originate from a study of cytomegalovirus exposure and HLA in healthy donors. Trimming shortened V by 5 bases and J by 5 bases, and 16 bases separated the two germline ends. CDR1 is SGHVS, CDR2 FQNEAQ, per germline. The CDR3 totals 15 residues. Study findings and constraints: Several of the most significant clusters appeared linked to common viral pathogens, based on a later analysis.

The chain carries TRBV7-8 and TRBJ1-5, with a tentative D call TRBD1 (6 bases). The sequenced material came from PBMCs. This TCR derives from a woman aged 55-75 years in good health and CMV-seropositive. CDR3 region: CASSPKTGKHQPQHF. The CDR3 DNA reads TGTGCCAGCAGCCCAAAAACAGGGAAACATCAGCCCCAGCATTTT.